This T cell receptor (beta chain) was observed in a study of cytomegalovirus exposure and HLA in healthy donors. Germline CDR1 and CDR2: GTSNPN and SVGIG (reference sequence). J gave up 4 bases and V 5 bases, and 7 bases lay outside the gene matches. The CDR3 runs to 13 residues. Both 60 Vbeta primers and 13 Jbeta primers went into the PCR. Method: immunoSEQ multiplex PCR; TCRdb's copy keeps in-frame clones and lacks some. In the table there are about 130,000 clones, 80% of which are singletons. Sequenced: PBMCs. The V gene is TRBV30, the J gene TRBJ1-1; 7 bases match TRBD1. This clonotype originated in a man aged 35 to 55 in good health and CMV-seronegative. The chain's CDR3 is CAWGRQGATEAFF. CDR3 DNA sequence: TGTGCCTGGGGGCGACAGGGAGCCACTGAAGCTTTCTTT. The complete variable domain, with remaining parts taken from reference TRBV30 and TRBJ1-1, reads SQTIHQWPATLVQPVGSPLSLECTVEGTSNPNLYWYRQAAGRGLQLLFYSVGIGQISSEVPQNLSASRPQDRQFILSSKKLLLSDSGFYLCAWGRQGATEAFFGQGTRLTVV.